The clone carrying this TCR beta chain was counted a single time. Its antigen is as yet unknown. The germline V gene encodes CDR1 SGHRS and CDR2 YFSETQ. Trimming stripped 2 bases from V and 0 bases from J, with 13 bases between. The CDR3 consists of 16 residues. Sequencing used immunoSEQ multiplex PCR; TCRdb keeps in-frame clones, though not all of them. The sample holds fewer than 30,000 clones, 75% to 85% seen once. These data come from a study of stem cell transplantation in POMP-related autoinflammatory disease. Turning to the study itself: Impaired MHC class I-dependent CD8+ differentiation was hypothesized from defective thymoproteasomes.

Study findings and constraints: Across all analyzed T-cell subsets, patients with PRAID tended toward reduced diversity and increased clonality.

The source of this sequence is a human donor with POMP-related autoinflammation and immune dysregulation (PRAID). The sample in question was CD4+ T cells from PBMCs, obtained before stem cell transplantation. The chain uses TRBV5-1 and TRBJ2-3; a possible D gene is TRBD2 (6 bases). CDR3 loop: CASSFSGGPSTDTQYF. CDR3 sequence (DNA): TGCGCCAGCAGCTTCTCCGGAGGGCCTAGCACAGATACGCAGTATTTT.